The 15 T cell receptor beta chains below come from one sample, sequenced in a study of T cell clonotyping in hematopoietic cell transplantation. Produced via immunoSEQ multiplex PCR; TCRdb's table is partial and in-frame only. Of 60,000 to 75,000 clones listed, approximately 94% are singletons. Sequencing was done on a sample of peripheral blood mononuclear cells. These TCRs come from a man aged 50-60 years in good health. Some clones in this sample may be carry-over from other donors' samples.

This chain links TRBV19 with TRBJ1-2, with 10 nucleotides matching TRBD1. Losses at the gene ends were 4 bases for V and 0 bases for J; bases not matched to a gene: 8. CDR1 is LNHDA, CDR2 SQIVND, per germline (reference sequence). CDR3 length equals 17 residues. CDR3 sequence: CASSTPGQGTTNYGYTF. DNA for the CDR3: TGTGCCAGTAGTACCCCGGGACAGGGGACTACTAACTATGGCTACACCTTC.

The chain carries TRBV4-1 and TRBJ1-2; tentatively, D is TRBD1 (5 bases). Trimming removed 0 bases at V and 8 bases at J, with 10 bases between. The CDR3 totals 13 residues. The germline gives CDR1 MGHRA, CDR2 YSYEKL. The CDR3 protein is CASSQDGWGGYTF. The CDR3 DNA reads as TGCGCCAGCAGCCAAGATGGATGGGGCGGCTACACCTTC.

J is TRBJ1-1 and V is TRBV6-5; 7 nucleotides agree with TRBD1. V lost 8 bases and J lost 5; bases outside the gene matches: 11. The germline gives CDR1 MNHEY, CDR2 SVGAGI. This CDR3 contains 14 residues. The CDR3 sequence is CASQLLSGQTEAFF. Here the CDR3 DNA reads TGTGCCAGCCAGTTACTTTCGGGACAGACTGAAGCTTTCTTT.

CDR3 DNA: TGCGCCAGCAGCCCTGGGACAGAGCGGAACACTGAAGCTTTCTTT. Its protein is CASSPGTERNTEAFF. V gene TRBV5-1 combines with J gene TRBJ1-1, with TRBD1 matching over 7 bases. The CDR3 is 15 residues long. The germline V gene has CDR1 SGHRS and CDR2 YFSETQ. V lost 4 bases and J lost 1; bases outside the gene matches: 7.

V gene TRBV7-2 combines with J gene TRBJ1-5, with no clear D. The ends were cut back, 6 bases at V and 2 bases at J, with 11 bases in the middle. From germline, CDR1 is SGHTA and CDR2 FQGNSA. The CDR3 is 14 residues long. The CDR3 loop reads CASSLEVGNQPQHF. Here the CDR3 DNA reads TGTGCCAGCAGTTTGGAGGTTGGCAATCAGCCCCAGCATTTT.

The rearrangement joins TRBV27 to TRBJ1-1; no firm D call. The CDR3 is made up of 14 amino acids. Germline values: CDR1 MNHEY, CDR2 SMNVEV (reference sequence). Between the trimmed V and J ends, which lost 0 bases and 4 bases, there was a span of 9 bases. This chain's CDR3 is CASSLSITSTEAFF. DNA of the CDR3: TGTGCCAGCAGTTTATCGATCACGTCCACTGAAGCTTTCTTT.

This chain uses TRBV6-1 with TRBJ2-5; the D is unclear. V shed 0 bases and J shed 5 bases, with 10 bases lying between them. The CDR3 is 14 amino acids. CDR1 and CDR2 from the germline V gene are MNHNS and SASEGT. In DNA, the CDR3 is TGTGCCAGCAGTGAAGCGCAGTATGGGGAGACCCAGTACTTC. As protein: CASSEAQYGETQYF.

The chain carries TRBV6-1 and TRBJ1-1; D might be TRBD1 (5 bases). With 4 bases removed from V and 10 bases from J, the gap between germline ends came to 10 bases. CDR3 length equals 11 residues. CDR1 and CDR2 from the germline V gene are MNHNS and SASEGT. CDR3 sequence (DNA): TGTGCCAGCAGTGGGAATAGGGGAGCTTTCTTT. Translation: CASSGNRGAFF.

The chain is built from TRBV4-1 and TRBJ2-5; D possibly corresponds to TRBD2 (5 bases). The germline V gene has CDR1 MGHRA and CDR2 YSYEKL. Trimming took 5 bases from V and 5 from J, leaving 12 bases between them. CDR3 length: 13 residues. The CDR3 DNA sequence: TGCGCCAGCAGCAGCTCGGGGTCGGAGACCCAGTACTTC. It is translated as CASSSSGSETQYF.

CDR3 bases: TGCAGCGTCGGTGACGGCAATGGCTACACCTTC. It translates to CSVGDGNGYTF. V usage is TRBV29-1 and J usage is TRBJ1-2; D gene unclear. The CDR3 sequence is 11 residues long. Trimming removed 6 bases from V and 6 bases from J, with 11 bases in between. CDR1 is SQVTM, CDR2 ANQGSEA, per germline.

The chain recombines TRBV5-1 with TRBJ2-5; D not resolved. This CDR3 is built from 15 residues. Germline CDR1 SGHRS, CDR2 YFSETQ. The V and J ends lost 0 bases and 1 base respectively, with 10 bases between them. CDR3 bases: TGCGCCAGCAGCTTGGAGGTAGGGCTCCAAGAGACCCAGTACTTC. Protein sequence: CASSLEVGLQETQYF.

The chain carries TRBV6-5 and TRBJ1-5, with 9 positions matching TRBD1. In germline, CDR1 is MNHEY, CDR2 SVGAGI. The CDR3 has 14 amino acids. Trimming removed 6 bases from V and 1 base from J; junction bases left unmatched: 1. The CDR3 here is CASRGQGSNQPQHF. CDR3 nucleotide sequence: TGTGCCAGCAGGGGACAGGGAAGCAATCAGCCCCAGCATTTT.

This clone appeared a single time. This sequence joins TRBV11-1 and TRBJ2-3; no definite D call. Trimming took off 8 bases at V and 2 bases at J, with 14 bases between the two ends. This CDR3 region has 14 residues. Germline CDR1 reads SGHAT; CDR2 reads FQDESV (reference sequence). CDR3 DNA sequence: TGTGCCAGCGATGGATTCCAAGCCACAGATACGCAGTATTTT. Residues: CASDGFQATDTQYF.

The chain has TRBV4-3 and TRBJ2-1; D may be TRBD1 or TRBD2 (6 bases each). Trimming took off 0 bases at V and 0 bases at J, with 24 bases between the two ends. This CDR3 contains 21 residues. Per germline, CDR1 LGHNA and CDR2 YSLEER. The CDR3 reads CASSQELRYWRDKTSYNEQFF. CDR3 bases: TGCGCCAGCAGCCAAGAGCTTCGTTATTGGCGGGACAAAACCTCCTACAATGAGCAGTTCTTC.

The CDR3 protein is CASSLGPSYEQYF. DNA of the CDR3: TGTGCCAGCAGCCTGGGACCGAGCTACGAGCAGTACTTC. The chain has TRBV11-2 and TRBJ2-7; D may be TRBD1 or TRBD2 (5 bases each). From germline, CDR1 is SGHAT and CDR2 FQNNGV. The CDR3 totals 13 residues. The V end was cut by 5 bases, the J end by 3 bases, with 11 bases between. Based on the CDR3 plus reference TRBV11-2 and TRBJ2-7, the full variable domain is EAGVAQSPRYKIIEKRQSVAFWCNPISGHATLYWYQQILGQGPKLLIQFQNNGVVDDSQLPKDRFSAERLKGVDSTLKIQPAKLEDSAVYLCASSLGPSYEQYFGPGTRLTVT.